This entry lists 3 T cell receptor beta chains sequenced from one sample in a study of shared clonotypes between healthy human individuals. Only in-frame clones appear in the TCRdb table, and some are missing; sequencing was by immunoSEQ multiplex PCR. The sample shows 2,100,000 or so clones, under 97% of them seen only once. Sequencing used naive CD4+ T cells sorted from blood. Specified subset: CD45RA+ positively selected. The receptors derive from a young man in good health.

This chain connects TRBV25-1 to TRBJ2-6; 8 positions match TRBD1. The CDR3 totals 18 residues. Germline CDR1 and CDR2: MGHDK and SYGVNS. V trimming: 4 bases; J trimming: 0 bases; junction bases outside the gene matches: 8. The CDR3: CASSVRTGLISGANVLTF. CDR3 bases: TGTGCCAGCAGTGTAAGGACAGGGCTTATCTCTGGGGCCAACGTCCTGACTTTC.

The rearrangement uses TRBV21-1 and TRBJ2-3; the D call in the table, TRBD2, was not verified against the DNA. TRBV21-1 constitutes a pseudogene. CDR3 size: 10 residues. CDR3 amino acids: CATVPDTQYF. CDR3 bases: TGTGCCACCGTCCCAGATACGCAGTATTTT.

CDR3 sequence (DNA): TGTGCCAGCAGCGCGCAACAGGGGCCAATCGAAGCTTTCTTT. Amino acids: CASSAQQGPIEAFF. The chain joins TRBV5-4 to TRBJ1-1; 7 bases are shared with TRBD1. The CDR3 extends over 14 amino acids. V shed 4 bases and J 8 bases; nucleotides not matched to a gene: 11. CDR1 and CDR2 from the germline V gene are SGHNT and YYREEE (reference sequence).